This T cell receptor (beta chain) was obtained from a study of Ad26.COV2.S vaccination and SARS-CoV-2 variants. TCRdb's copy holds only in-frame clones and misses some; the assay was immunoSEQ multiplex PCR. The sample holds about 350,000 clones; around nine tenths are singletons and the top ten take 9.5% to 12%. Broader study findings: Recipients of vaccine and of placebo showed similar breadth of their non-spike TCR repertoires.

Treatment here: roughly 20 received Ad26.COV2.S at low or high dose, single or two shots; 5 received placebo; per-sample allocation not given. Vaccine and placebo recipients were sampled on day 63 after the first injection. Adults aged 18-55 years in Boston included the donor. Expression of Wuhan-strain SARS-CoV-2 spike came from the Ad26 vector that formed the vaccine. CDR1 LGHDT and CDR2 YNNKEL come from the germline V gene (reference sequence). The germline V and J ends were trimmed by 0 bases and 7 bases, with 10 bases remaining between them. CDR3 length: 15 residues. Points on this clone: Its specificity is unknown.

The sample here was peripheral blood, taken in a trial of Ad26.COV2.S vaccine versus placebo. The V call is TRBV3-1 (or the pseudogene TRBV3-2), the J call TRBJ1-6; D is unclear. The clonotype comes from a person between 18 and 65 years old who received the Ad26.COV2.S COVID-19 vaccine or a placebo. CDR3 amino acids: CASSQESSVNSPLHF. CDR3 sequence (DNA): TGTGCCAGCAGCCAAGAGAGCAGTGTGAATTCACCCCTCCACTTT.